This TCR beta chain was sequenced during a study of patients and donors after allogeneic stem cell transplantation (dated by TCRdb to about 2020). This clonotype was observed a few times. Its antigen target is currently unknown. Base-call qualities are not available, and no considerably larger clone is one nucleotide away. Library construction relied on RT-PCR. Reads for this sample came from a NextSeq 550. TCRdb trimmed the raw reads at Q25, called clones with MiXCR and kept productive beta chains. Under each unique CDR3 protein, matching rows form one entry showing the most common genes and DNA. This sample is represented by tens of thousands of distinct CDR3 sequences; less than 5% of them were singletons. The ten biggest clones cover less than 3% of the sample. Sequences SGHRS (CDR1) and YFSETQ (CDR2) are obtained from the germline V gene. At the junction V is shortened by 4 bases and J by 1 base, with 20 bases in between. The cysteine opens and the phenylalanine closes a CDR3 of 17 amino acids. Just the 51-base CDR3 DNA is kept, in frame starting at base 1.

The specimen sequenced was blood, either unsorted or a sorted T cell fraction (not recorded which). The TCR comes from a human donor who was either an allogeneic HSCT recipient or a stem cell or donor lymphocyte infusion donor (not recorded which). It is not recorded whose cells these are; they may come from a transplant donor. The chain joins TRBV5-1 to TRBJ2-5; the D gene is not confidently resolved. For the CDR3, the sequence is CASSAGVGAPFQETQYF. The DNA is as follows: TGCGCCAGCAGCGCTGGGGTGGGCGCCCCGTTCCAAGAGACCCAGTACTTC.